The clone carrying this T cell receptor beta chain has a single count. Its specificity is not known. Germline loops: CDR1 LGHNA, CDR2 YSLEER. The CDR3 consists of 15 residues. V lost 1 base to trimming and J lost 4 bases, with 14 bases between them. This entry comes from a study of cytomegalovirus exposure and HLA in healthy donors. General study points: The availability of immune exposure information extended only to CMV serostatus.

The PCR had 60 Vbeta and 13 Jbeta primers. Generated by immunoSEQ multiplex PCR, the TCRdb table keeps only in-frame clones and is missing some. Among 200,000 to 250,000 clones listed, more than 75% were seen once. The chain joins TRBV4-3 to TRBJ2-7, with D perhaps matching TRBD2 (6 bases). The receptor comes from a human donor in good health. Sequencing used PBMCs. The chain's CDR3 is CASSQGPGVEYEQYF. Written as DNA, the CDR3 is TGCGCCAGCAGCCAAGGCCCGGGAGTGGAATACGAGCAGTACTTC.